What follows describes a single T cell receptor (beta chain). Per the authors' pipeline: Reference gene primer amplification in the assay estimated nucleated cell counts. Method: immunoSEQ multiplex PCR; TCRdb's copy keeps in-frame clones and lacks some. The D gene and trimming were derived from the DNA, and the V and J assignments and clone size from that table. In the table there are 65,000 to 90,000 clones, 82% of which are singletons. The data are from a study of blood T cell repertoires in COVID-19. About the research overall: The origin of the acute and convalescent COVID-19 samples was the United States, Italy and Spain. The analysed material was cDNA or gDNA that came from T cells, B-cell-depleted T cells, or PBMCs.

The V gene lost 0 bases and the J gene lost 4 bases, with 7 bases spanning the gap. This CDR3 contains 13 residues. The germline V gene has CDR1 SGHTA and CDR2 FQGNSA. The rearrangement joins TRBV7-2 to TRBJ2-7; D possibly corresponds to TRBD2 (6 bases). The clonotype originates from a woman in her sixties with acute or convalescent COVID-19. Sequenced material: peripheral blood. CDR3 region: CASSLAAGYEQYF. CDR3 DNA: TGTGCCAGCAGCTTAGCGGCGGGGTACGAGCAGTACTTC. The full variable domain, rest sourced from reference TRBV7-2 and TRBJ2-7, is GAGVSQSPSNKVTEKGKDVELRCDPISGHTALYWYRQSLGQGLEFLIYFQGNSAPDKSGLPSDRFSAERTGGSVSTLTIQRTQQEDSAVYLCASSLAAGYEQYFGPGTRLTVT.